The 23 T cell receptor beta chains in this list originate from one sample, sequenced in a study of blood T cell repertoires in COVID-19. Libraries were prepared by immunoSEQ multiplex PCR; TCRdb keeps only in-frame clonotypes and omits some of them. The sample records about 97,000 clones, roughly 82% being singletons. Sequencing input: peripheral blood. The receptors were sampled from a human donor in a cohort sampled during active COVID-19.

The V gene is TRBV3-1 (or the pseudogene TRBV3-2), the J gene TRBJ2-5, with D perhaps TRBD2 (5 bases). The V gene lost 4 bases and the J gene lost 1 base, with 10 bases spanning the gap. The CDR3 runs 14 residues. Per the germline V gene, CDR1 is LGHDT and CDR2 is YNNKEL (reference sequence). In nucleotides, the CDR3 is TGTGCCAGCAGCCTCGGCGGGTCCCAAGAGACCCAGTACTTC. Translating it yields CASSLGGSQETQYF.

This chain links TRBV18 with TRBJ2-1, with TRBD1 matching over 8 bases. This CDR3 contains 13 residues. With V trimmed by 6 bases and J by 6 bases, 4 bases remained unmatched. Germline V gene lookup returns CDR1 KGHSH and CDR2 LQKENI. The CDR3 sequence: CASSPGQANEQFF. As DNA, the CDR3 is TGTGCCAGCTCGCCGGGACAGGCCAATGAGCAGTTCTTC.

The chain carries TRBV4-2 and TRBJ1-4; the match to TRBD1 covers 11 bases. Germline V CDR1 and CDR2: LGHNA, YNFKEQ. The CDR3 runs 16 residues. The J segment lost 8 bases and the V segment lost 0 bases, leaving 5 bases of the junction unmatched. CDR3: CASSQDGQGAREKLFF. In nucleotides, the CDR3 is TGTGCCAGCAGCCAAGACGGACAGGGGGCGCGAGAAAAACTGTTTTTT.

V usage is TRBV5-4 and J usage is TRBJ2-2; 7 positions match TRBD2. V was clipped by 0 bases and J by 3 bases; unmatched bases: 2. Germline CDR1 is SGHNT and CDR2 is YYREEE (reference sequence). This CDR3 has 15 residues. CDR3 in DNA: TGTGCCAGCAGCTTGGCCCGGGGGGACACCGGGGAGCTGTTTTTT. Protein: CASSLARGDTGELFF.

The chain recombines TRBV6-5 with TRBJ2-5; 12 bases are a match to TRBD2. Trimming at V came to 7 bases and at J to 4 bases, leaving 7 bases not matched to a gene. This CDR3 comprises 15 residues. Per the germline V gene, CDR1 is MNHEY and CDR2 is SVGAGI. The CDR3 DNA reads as TGTGCCAGCATTCCCCTAGCGGGGGGGCGAGAGACCCAGTACTTC. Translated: CASIPLAGGRETQYF.

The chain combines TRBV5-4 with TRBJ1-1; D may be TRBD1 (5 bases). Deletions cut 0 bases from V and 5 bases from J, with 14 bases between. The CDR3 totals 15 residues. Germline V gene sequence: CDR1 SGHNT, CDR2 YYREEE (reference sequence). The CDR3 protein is CASSLGGSGGTEAFF. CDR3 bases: TGTGCCAGCAGCTTGGGGGGGTCGGGGGGGACTGAAGCTTTCTTT.

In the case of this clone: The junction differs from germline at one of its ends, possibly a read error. CDR3 in amino acids: CASSSGGAFEKLFF. The CDR3 DNA sequence: TGTGCCAGTAGTTCGGGGGGGGCGTTTGAAAAACTGTTTTTT. The chain employs TRBV28 and TRBJ1-4; a possible D gene is TRBD1 (6 bases). CDR3 length equals 14 residues. Germline CDR1 MDHEN, CDR2 SYDVKM.

DNA for the CDR3: TGTGCCAGCAGTCCGACTAGCGGGGGGGCCCATGAGCAGTTCTTC. As protein: CASSPTSGGAHEQFF. V usage is TRBV6-5 and J usage is TRBJ2-1; 14 bases are a match to TRBD2. The CDR3 covers 15 residues. Germline trimming cut 5 bases from V and 8 bases from J; bases unmatched to any gene: 5. Germline V CDR1 and CDR2: MNHEY, SVGAGI.

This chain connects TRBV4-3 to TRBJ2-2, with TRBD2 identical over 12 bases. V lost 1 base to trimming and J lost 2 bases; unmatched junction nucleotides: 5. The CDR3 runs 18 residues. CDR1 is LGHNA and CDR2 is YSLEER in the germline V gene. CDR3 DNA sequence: TGCGCCAGCAGCCAAGTTGCTAGCGGGGGGGCTAACACCGGGGAGCTGTTTTTT. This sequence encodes CASSQVASGGANTGELFF.

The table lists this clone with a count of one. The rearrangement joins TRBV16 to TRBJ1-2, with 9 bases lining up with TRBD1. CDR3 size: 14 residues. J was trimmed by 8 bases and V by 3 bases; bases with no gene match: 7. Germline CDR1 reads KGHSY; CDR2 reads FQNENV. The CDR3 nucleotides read TGTGCCAGCAGCCACGGACAGGGGAGGGAAGGCTACACCTTC. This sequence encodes CASSHGQGREGYTF.

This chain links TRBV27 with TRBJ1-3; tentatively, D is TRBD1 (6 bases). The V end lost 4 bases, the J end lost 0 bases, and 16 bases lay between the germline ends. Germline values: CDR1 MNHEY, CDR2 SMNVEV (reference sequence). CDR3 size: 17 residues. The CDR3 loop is CASSSSGATYSGNTIYF. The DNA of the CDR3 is TGTGCCAGCAGTTCATCGGGGGCGACGTACTCTGGAAACACCATATATTTT.

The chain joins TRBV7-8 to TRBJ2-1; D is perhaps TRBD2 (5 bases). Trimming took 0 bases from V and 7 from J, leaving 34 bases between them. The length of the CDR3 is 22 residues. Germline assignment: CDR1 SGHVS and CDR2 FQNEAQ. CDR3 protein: CASSLAERMAGSGVQLLNEQFF. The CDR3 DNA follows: TGTGCCAGCAGCTTAGCAGAAAGGATGGCGGGTTCCGGGGTCCAATTGTTGAATGAGCAGTTCTTC.

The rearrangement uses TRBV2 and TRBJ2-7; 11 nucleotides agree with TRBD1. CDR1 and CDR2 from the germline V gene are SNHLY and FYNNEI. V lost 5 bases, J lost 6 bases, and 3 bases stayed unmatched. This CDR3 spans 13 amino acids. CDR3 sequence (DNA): TGTGCCAGCAGTAGGACAGGGGGCGCCGAGCAGTACTTC. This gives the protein CASSRTGGAEQYF.

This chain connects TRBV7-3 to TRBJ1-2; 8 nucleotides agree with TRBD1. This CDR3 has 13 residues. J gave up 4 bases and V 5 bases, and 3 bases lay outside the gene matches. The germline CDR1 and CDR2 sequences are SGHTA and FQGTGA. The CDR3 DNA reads TGTGCCAGCAGCCCGGGACAGGCCTATGGCTACACCTTC. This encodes CASSPGQAYGYTF. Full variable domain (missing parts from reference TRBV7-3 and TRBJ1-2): GAGVSQTPSNKVTEKGKYVELRCDPISGHTALYWYRQSLGQGPEFLIYFQGTGAADDSGLPNDRFFAVRPEGSVSTLKIQRTERGDSAVYLCASSPGQAYGYTFGSGTRLTVV.

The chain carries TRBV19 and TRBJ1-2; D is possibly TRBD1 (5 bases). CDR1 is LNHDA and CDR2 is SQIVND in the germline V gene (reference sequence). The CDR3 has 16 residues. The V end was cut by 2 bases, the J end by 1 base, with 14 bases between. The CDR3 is CASSIFSVGVNYGYTF. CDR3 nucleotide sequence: TGTGCCAGTAGTATATTCTCGGTAGGGGTTAACTATGGCTACACCTTC.

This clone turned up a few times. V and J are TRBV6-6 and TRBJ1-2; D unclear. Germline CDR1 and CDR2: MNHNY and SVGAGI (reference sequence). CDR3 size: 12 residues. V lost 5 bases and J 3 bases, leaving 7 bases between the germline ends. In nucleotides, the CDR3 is TGTGCCAGCAGTACGTCAGACTATGGCTACACCTTC. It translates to CASSTSDYGYTF.

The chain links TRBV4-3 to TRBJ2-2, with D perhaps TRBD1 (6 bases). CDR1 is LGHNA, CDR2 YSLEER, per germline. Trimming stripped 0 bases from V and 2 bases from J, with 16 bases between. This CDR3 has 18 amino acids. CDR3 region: CASSQERQAVLNTGELFF. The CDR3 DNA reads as TGCGCCAGCAGCCAAGAGCGACAGGCCGTTCTCAACACCGGGGAGCTGTTTTTT.

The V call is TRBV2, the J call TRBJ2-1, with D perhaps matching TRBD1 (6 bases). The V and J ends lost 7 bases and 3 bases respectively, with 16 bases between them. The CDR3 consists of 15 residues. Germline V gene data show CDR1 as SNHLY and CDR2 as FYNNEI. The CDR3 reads CASTVQGLGYNEQFF. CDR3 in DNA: TGTGCCAGCACCGTACAGGGTCTGGGCTACAATGAGCAGTTCTTC.

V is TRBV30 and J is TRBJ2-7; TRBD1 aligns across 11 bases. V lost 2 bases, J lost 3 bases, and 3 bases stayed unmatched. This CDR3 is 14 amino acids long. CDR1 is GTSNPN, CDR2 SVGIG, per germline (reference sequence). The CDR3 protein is CAWSLGQGVYEQYF. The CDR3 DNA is TGTGCCTGGAGTTTGGGACAGGGGGTCTACGAGCAGTACTTC.

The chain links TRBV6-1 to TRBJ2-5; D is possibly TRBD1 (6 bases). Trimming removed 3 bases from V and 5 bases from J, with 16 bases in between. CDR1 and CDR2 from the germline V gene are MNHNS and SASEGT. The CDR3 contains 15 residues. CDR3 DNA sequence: TGTGCCAGCAGTGACGCGGCAGGGGAGTGGGAGACCCAGTACTTC. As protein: CASSDAAGEWETQYF.

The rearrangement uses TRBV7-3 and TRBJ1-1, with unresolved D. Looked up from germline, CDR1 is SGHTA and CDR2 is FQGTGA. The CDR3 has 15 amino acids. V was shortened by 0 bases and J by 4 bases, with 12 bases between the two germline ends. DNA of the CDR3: TGTGCCAGCAGCTTAACTGTATACGGGAGCACTGAAGCTTTCTTT. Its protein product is CASSLTVYGSTEAFF.

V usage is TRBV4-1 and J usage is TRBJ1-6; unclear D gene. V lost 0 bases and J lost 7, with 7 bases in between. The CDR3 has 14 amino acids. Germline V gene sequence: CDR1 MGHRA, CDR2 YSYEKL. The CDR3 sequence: CASSQDRWNSPLHF. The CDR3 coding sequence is TGCGCCAGCAGCCAAGACAGGTGGAATTCACCCCTCCACTTT.

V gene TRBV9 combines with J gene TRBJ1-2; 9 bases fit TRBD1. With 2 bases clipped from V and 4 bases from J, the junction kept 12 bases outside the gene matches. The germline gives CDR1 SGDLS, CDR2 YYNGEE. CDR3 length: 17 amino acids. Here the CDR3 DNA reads TGTGCCAGCAGCGTTGACAGGGGGGCCTCCTTATCCTATGGCTACACCTTC. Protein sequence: CASSVDRGASLSYGYTF.